This T cell receptor (beta chain) was retrieved from a study of identical twins. TCRdb itself ran the 5' RACE reads through MiXCR, one entry per CDR3 protein. The data show around 1.7 million distinct CDR3 sequences, less than 40% seen once. V lost 10 bases to trimming and J lost 0 bases, with 9 bases between them. Germline CDR1 and CDR2: SGHVS and FNYEAQ. The CDR3 contains 12 residues. Ten or more counts support this clonotype. Its antigen is not known. Study-wide results and caveats: While abundant cord blood beta clonotypes carried fewer insertions, memory repertoires showed no such pattern.

The chain uses TRBV7-6 and TRBJ2-5; D uncertain. This TCR was sampled from a newborn girl in good health. The sequenced material came from cord blood. CDR3 region: CAIRGNQETQYF. CDR3 DNA: TGTGCCATACGAGGAAACCAAGAGACCCAGTACTTC.